These T cell receptor beta chains were read from a single sample in a study of blood T cell repertoires in COVID-19. Clones were read by immunoSEQ multiplex PCR, and TCRdb kept only the in-frame ones, dropping some. The sample consists of 35,000 to 50,000 clones, over 75% of them appearing once. Sequencing was done on a sample of peripheral blood. These receptors were collected from a woman aged 40 to 50 with acute or convalescent COVID-19. CDR3s include the opening cysteine and the closing phenylalanine or tryptophan. D genes are given only for firm matches. Some rows mark clone size as missing; the rest say once, few, many or name a class of expanded clone.

d_call j_call clone_size v_call cdr3_aa cdr3_nt
NA TRBJ1-1 NA TRBV9 CASSAYVANTEAFF TGTGCCAGCAGCGCTTACGTAGCGAACACTGAAGCTTTCTTT
NA TRBJ1-4 NA TRBV18 CASSPQGFGEKLFF TGTGCCAGCTCACCCCAGGGTTTTGGGGAAAAACTGTTTTTT
TRBD2 TRBJ2-3 NA TRBV5-1 CASSDGTSGSADTQYF TGCGCCAGCAGCGACGGGACTAGCGGGAGTGCAGATACGCAGTATTTT
NA TRBJ2-3 NA TRBV27 CASSLGPGTDTQYF TGTGCCAGCAGTTTAGGTCCAGGAACAGATACGCAGTATTTT
NA TRBJ1-6 once TRBV7-2 CASRGQGGESSPLHF TGTGCCAGCAGAGGGCAGGGAGGTGAGAGTTCACCCCTCCACTTT
NA TRBJ2-7 NA TRBV7-2 CASSLPVYEQYF TGTGCCAGCAGCCTCCCTGTTTACGAGCAGTACTTC
NA TRBJ1-4 NA TRBV28 CASSWAPTNEKLFF TGTGCCAGCAGTTGGGCACCAACTAATGAAAAACTGTTTTTT
TRBD2 TRBJ2-5 NA TRBV6-1 CASSGGSAGGPETQYF TGTGCCAGCAGTGGAGGGTCAGCGGGAGGCCCAGAGACCCAGTACTTC
NA TRBJ2-3 NA TRBV27 CASSLGQGGSDTQYF TGTGCCAGCAGTTTAGGCCAGGGCGGTTCAGATACGCAGTATTTT
TRBD2 TRBJ2-5 NA TRBV9 CASSGRLAGAVQETQYF TGTGCCAGCAGCGGCCGACTAGCGGGAGCGGTCCAAGAGACCCAGTACTTC
NA TRBJ2-1 NA TRBV4-3 CASSQASGTYNEQFF TGCGCCAGCAGCCAAGCAAGCGGAACCTACAATGAGCAGTTCTTC
NA TRBJ1-4 NA TRBV5-1 CASSLGPGGTTTSEKLFF TGCGCCAGCAGCCTTGGGCCAGGCGGGACTACAACTAGTGAAAAACTGTTTTTT
NA TRBJ2-7 few TRBV25-1 CASSESWGAVLGEQYF TGTGCCAGCAGTGAATCGTGGGGAGCAGTCCTCGGGGAGCAGTACTTC
NA TRBJ1-5 NA TRBV28 CASTQRYQPQHF TGTGCCAGCACCCAGAGGTATCAGCCCCAGCATTTT
TRBD1 TRBJ1-6 NA TRBV4-2 CASRPSEGASGNSPLHF TGTGCCAGCAGACCCAGCGAGGGGGCCTCCGGGAATTCACCCCTCCACTTT
TRBD2 TRBJ2-3 NA TRBV27 CASSLSGGVTDTQYF TGTGCCAGCAGTCTGAGCGGGGGGGTCACAGATACGCAGTATTTT
NA TRBJ1-6 once TRBV6-4 CASSGNSPLHF TGTGCCAGCAGCGGTAATTCACCCCTCCACTTT
TRBD1 TRBJ1-5 medium-sized TRBV6-1 CASSEAGQGAQPQHF TGTGCCAGCAGTGAAGCGGGACAGGGGGCTCAGCCCCAGCATTTT
NA TRBJ1-1 NA TRBV5-4 CASSLEVEGLEAFF TGTGCCAGCAGCTTGGAAGTTGAGGGTCTTGAAGCTTTCTTT
NA TRBJ2-3 NA TRBV10-3 CAISQGLTDTQYF TGTGCCATCAGTCAGGGTTTAACAGATACGCAGTATTTT
NA TRBJ1-1 NA TRBV6-1 CASSEARGQTEAFF TGTGCCAGCAGTGAAGCAAGGGGTCAAACTGAAGCTTTCTTT
TRBD2 TRBJ2-2 NA TRBV5-1 CASSPSGSETGELFF TGCGCCAGCAGCCCTAGCGGGAGTGAGACCGGGGAGCTGTTTTTT
TRBD1 TRBJ2-3 NA TRBV19 CASSTTGTGDRQYF TGTGCCAGTAGTACCACCGGGACAGGGGATCGGCAGTATTTT
TRBD1 TRBJ2-1 NA TRBV29-1 CSVTGTVHNEQFF TGCAGCGTGACCGGGACAGTTCACAATGAGCAGTTCTTC
NA TRBJ1-1 NA TRBV4-1 CASSQVTVNTEAFF TGCGCCAGCAGCCAAGTGACAGTTAACACTGAAGCTTTCTTT
NA TRBJ1-5 NA TRBV19 CASQGLGTDQPQHF TGTGCCAGCCAGGGGTTAGGGACGGATCAGCCCCAGCATTTT
NA TRBJ1-2 NA TRBV12-3/TRBV12-4 CASSLETSGGYTF TGTGCCAGCAGTTTAGAGACTTCCGGGGGCTACACCTTC
NA TRBJ1-5 NA TRBV19 CASSIAWQGGFWSDQPQHF TGTGCCAGTAGTATAGCATGGCAGGGAGGGTTTTGGTCGGATCAGCCCCAGCATTTT
TRBD1 TRBJ2-1 NA TRBV29-1 CSGGTVMGNEQFF TGCAGCGGGGGGACAGTAATGGGCAATGAGCAGTTCTTC
TRBD1 TRBJ2-2 NA TRBV19 CASTPGTGEIPGELFF TGTGCCAGTACCCCCGGGACAGGGGAAATACCCGGGGAGCTGTTTTTT
TRBD1 TRBJ2-7 NA TRBV6-5 CASGQGGFYEQYF TGTGCCAGCGGACAGGGAGGATTCTACGAGCAGTACTTC
NA TRBJ1-5 NA TRBV19 CASSIADTRRAPQHF TGTGCCAGTAGTATAGCGGACACCCGGCGAGCGCCCCAGCATTTT